One and the same sample provided the 18 T cell receptor beta chains below, sequenced in a study of blood T cell repertoires in COVID-19. Sequencing used immunoSEQ multiplex PCR; TCRdb keeps in-frame clones, though not all of them. Of tens of thousands of clones in the sample, around nine tenths were seen once. Source material: peripheral blood. Every receptor here comes from a man between 60 and 70 years old with acute or convalescent COVID-19.

This chain connects TRBV19 to TRBJ2-5, with 14 bases fitting TRBD2. CDR1 and CDR2 (germline): LNHDA, SQIVND (reference sequence). The CDR3 spans 13 residues. J was trimmed by 4 bases and V by 8 bases; bases with no gene match: 0. CDR3 DNA sequence: TGTGCCAGTGGGACTAGCGGGAGAGAGACCCAGTACTTC. It yields the protein CASGTSGRETQYF.

V is TRBV25-1 and J is TRBJ2-2; D gene unclear. This CDR3 has 15 amino acids. Germline V lookup: CDR1 MGHDK, CDR2 SYGVNS. Deletions cut 3 bases from V and 1 base from J, with 9 bases between. CDR3 bases: TGTGCCAGCAGTGATGGGCAGTTGAACACCGGGGAGCTGTTTTTT. Amino acids: CASSDGQLNTGELFF.

CDR3 nucleotides: TGTGCCAGCACCCGACAGGGGGCCTATAGCAATCAGCCCCAGCATTTT. As protein: CASTRQGAYSNQPQHF. The genes are TRBV28 and TRBJ1-5; TRBD1 aligns across 10 bases. Germline V lookup: CDR1 MDHEN, CDR2 SYDVKM. CDR3 length: 16 residues. Trimming removed 7 bases from V and 0 bases from J; junction bases left unmatched: 6. Based on the CDR3 plus reference TRBV28 and TRBJ1-5, the full variable domain is DVKVTQSSRYLVKRTGEKVFLECVQDMDHENMFWYRQDPGLGLRLIYFSYDVKMKEKGDIPEGYSVSREKKERFSLILESASTNQTSMYLCASTRQGAYSNQPQHFGDGTRLSIL.

This rearrangement joins TRBV7-2 to TRBJ2-4, with 7 nucleotides matching TRBD2. CDR1 is SGHTA, CDR2 FQGNSA, per germline. This CDR3 has 15 residues. V shed 5 bases and J 2 bases; nucleotides not matched to a gene: 6. CDR3 in amino acids: CASSALRGTKNIQYF. CDR3 sequence (DNA): TGTGCCAGCAGCGCCCTGCGGGGGACCAAAAACATTCAGTACTTC.

The chain combines TRBV7-9 with TRBJ2-2, with no clear D. CDR1 and CDR2 from the germline V gene are SEHNR and FQNEAQ (reference sequence). CDR3 length equals 12 residues. V lost 5 bases and J lost 7, with 8 bases in between. This CDR3 reads CASSNLGGELFF. CDR3 sequence (DNA): TGTGCCAGCAGCAATCTCGGCGGGGAGCTGTTTTTT. The whole variable domain, filled in from reference TRBV7-9 and TRBJ2-2, reads DTGVSQNPRHKITKRGQNVTFRCDPISEHNRLYWYRQTLGQGPEFLTYFQNEAQLEKSRLLSDRFSAERPKGSFSTLEIQRTEQGDSAMYLCASSNLGGELFFGEGSRLTVL.

There are a few counts of this clone. The rearrangement uses TRBV10-2 and TRBJ2-7, with D maybe TRBD2 (6 bases). V gave up 6 bases and J gave up 0 bases, with 12 bases separating them. Germline loops: CDR1 WSHSY, CDR2 SAAADI. The CDR3 loop spans 14 amino acids. In DNA, the CDR3 is TGCGCCAGCAGCTCGGGACTGGACTCCTACGAGCAGTACTTC. Translation gives CASSSGLDSYEQYF.

This chain connects TRBV7-2 to TRBJ2-5; TRBD2 agrees at 12 bases. Germline CDR1 SGHTA, CDR2 FQGNSA. The CDR3 covers 15 residues. V dropped 5 bases and J dropped 5; count of bases not matched to a gene: 6. The CDR3 is CASSKLAGGRETQYF. The CDR3 coding sequence is TGTGCCAGCAGCAAACTAGCGGGAGGTCGGGAGACCCAGTACTTC.

The DNA of the CDR3 is TGTGCCAGTATTATGACGGGAGCATACTATGGCTACACCTTC. Its translation: CASIMTGAYYGYTF. V is TRBV19 and J is TRBJ1-2; D gene ambiguous. Between the trimmed V and J ends, which lost 7 bases and 3 bases, there was a span of 15 bases. From germline, CDR1 is LNHDA and CDR2 SQIVND (reference sequence). CDR3 length equals 14 residues.

The J gene is TRBJ2-5, the V gene TRBV7-6, with 7 bases matching TRBD2. This CDR3 comprises 15 residues. The germline CDR1 and CDR2 sequences are SGHVS and FNYEAQ. J lost 5 bases, V lost 1 base, and 7 bases had no gene match. DNA for the CDR3: TGTGCCAGCAGCTTAGGGGGACTAACTTACGAGACCCAGTACTTC. Its protein product is CASSLGGLTYETQYF.

This clone was counted only a few times. V is TRBV5-1 and J is TRBJ1-2, with no clear D. Trimming shortened V by 0 bases and J by 7 bases, and 13 bases separated the two germline ends. The CDR3 length is 14 residues. Looked up from germline, CDR1 is SGHRS and CDR2 is YFSETQ. In DNA, the CDR3 is TGCGCCAGCAGCTTGGGCGGGGAAGCGGGTGGCTACACCTTC. Encoded protein: CASSLGGEAGGYTF.

As DNA, the CDR3 is TGTGCCAGCAGCCAAAGACTTACAGGCGACTATGGCTACACCTTC. Translation: CASSQRLTGDYGYTF. The chain recombines TRBV3-1 (or the pseudogene TRBV3-2) with TRBJ1-2, with D possibly being TRBD1 (5 bases). Between the trimmed V and J ends, which lost 2 bases and 3 bases, there was a span of 13 bases. Looked up from germline, CDR1 is LGHDT and CDR2 is YNNKEL (reference sequence). This CDR3 contains 15 residues.

This rearrangement joins TRBV30 to TRBJ1-2; 7 bases are a match to TRBD1. The germline V gene encodes CDR1 GTSNPN and CDR2 SVGIG (reference sequence). CDR3 length equals 12 residues. V gave up 2 bases and J gave up 8 bases; unmatched junction bases: 5. CDR3 sequence: CAWSRGRWGYTF. The CDR3 DNA follows: TGTGCCTGGAGTAGGGGGCGGTGGGGCTACACCTTC.

The chain links TRBV5-1 to TRBJ1-4; possible D gene TRBD1, 6 bases. Per germline, CDR1 SGHRS and CDR2 YFSETQ. The V end was cut by 1 base, the J end by 0 bases, with 10 bases between. There are 16 residues in the CDR3. CDR3 amino acids: CASSLRGTTTNEKLFF. The CDR3 DNA sequence: TGCGCCAGCAGCTTGCGAGGGACAACAACTAATGAAAAACTGTTTTTT.

The chain recombines TRBV2 with TRBJ1-4; 7 positions match TRBD1. The CDR3 loop spans 14 amino acids. Per the germline V gene, CDR1 is SNHLY and CDR2 is FYNNEI. Losses at the gene ends were 6 bases for V and 8 bases for J; bases not matched to a gene: 9. CDR3 bases: TGTGCCAGCAGCTACAGGGGTAGGGACGAAAAACTGTTTTTT. It codes for CASSYRGRDEKLFF.

The rearrangement links TRBV18 to TRBJ2-2; 8 nucleotides line up with TRBD2. The trim removed 3 bases at V and 3 bases at J, leaving 12 bases unmatched. Germline CDR1 KGHSH, CDR2 LQKENI. CDR3 length: 18 residues. The CDR3 DNA reads as TGTGCCAGCTCACCGAGACCCCCGAGCGGGAGCGACACCGGGGAGCTGTTTTTT. It codes for CASSPRPPSGSDTGELFF.

The J gene is TRBJ2-3, the V gene TRBV7-9, with D perhaps matching TRBD2 (6 bases). Trimming removed 2 bases from V and 0 bases from J, with 12 bases in between. This CDR3 is built from 16 residues. Germline V lookup: CDR1 SEHNR, CDR2 FQNEAQ (reference sequence). The CDR3 loop is CASSLKGSGSTDTQYF. The CDR3, as DNA: TGTGCCAGCAGCTTAAAGGGTAGCGGAAGCACAGATACGCAGTATTTT.

The chain has TRBV5-1 and TRBJ1-2; D is perhaps TRBD1 (6 bases). V was cut by 3 bases and J by 3 bases, with 9 bases left in between. Germline V gene sequence: CDR1 SGHRS, CDR2 YFSETQ. The CDR3 runs to 13 residues. CDR3 sequence reads: CASSSTGDYGYTF. The CDR3 bases are TGCGCCAGCAGCTCGACAGGCGACTATGGCTACACCTTC.

This clone occurred a few times. The gene calls are TRBV5-1 and TRBJ1-2, with TRBD1 as a possible D gene (5 bases). The V end lost 1 base, the J end lost 4 bases, and 11 bases lay between the germline ends. The V gene's germline CDR1 is SGHRS and CDR2 YFSETQ. The CDR3 extends over 14 amino acids. This CDR3 reads CASSLSGTLYGYTF. The CDR3 DNA sequence: TGCGCCAGCAGCTTGTCTGGGACTCTCTATGGCTACACCTTC.